Listed below are T cell receptor beta chains from one sample, sequenced in a study of blood T cell repertoires in COVID-19. TCRdb keeps only in-frame clones here, not all; method: immunoSEQ multiplex PCR. The sample has around 130,000 clones; approximately 80% are singletons. Specimen: peripheral blood. The origin of the receptors is an older woman with acute or convalescent COVID-19. Both conserved end residues are part of each CDR3. The D gene is left open where the match is weak. Size values are once, few and many counts, or a class for expanded clones, and some rows have none.

J gene | V gene | D gene | clone size | CDR3 protein | CDR3 DNA
TRBJ1-6 | TRBV9 | . | . | CASSVGARTAHNSPLHF | TGTGCCAGCAGCGTAGGGGCCCGGACAGCCCATAATTCACCCCTCCACTTT
TRBJ1-2 | TRBV11-2 | . | . | CASSLEWTRSTDGYTF | TGTGCCAGCAGCTTAGAATGGACTCGGTCCACGGACGGCTACACCTTC
TRBJ2-7 | TRBV29-1 | . | . | CSVRSPQGALYEQYF | TGCAGCGTTAGGTCACCCCAGGGTGCTCTCTACGAGCAGTACTTC
TRBJ2-7 | TRBV24-1 | TRBD1 | . | CATSGPGGNSVGEQYF | TGTGCCACCAGTGGACCAGGGGGCAATTCCGTGGGGGAGCAGTACTTC
TRBJ2-1 | TRBV5-8 | . | . | CASSPTQRRGEQFF | TGTGCCAGCAGCCCCACCCAGAGGAGGGGTGAGCAGTTCTTC
TRBJ2-3 | TRBV11-2 | . | . | CASSQKLRSTDTQYF | TGTGCCAGCAGCCAAAAACTTAGAAGCACAGATACGCAGTATTTT
TRBJ1-1 | TRBV6-5 | . | . | CASRSGGATEAFF | TGTGCCAGCCGATCCGGGGGTGCCACTGAAGCTTTCTTT
TRBJ1-2 | TRBV19 | . | few | CASTLVQGNYGYTF | TGTGCCAGTACCCTAGTTCAGGGGAACTATGGCTACACCTTC
TRBJ1-2 | TRBV29-1 | . | . | CSVGSGPFYGYTF | TGCAGCGTTGGAAGTGGGCCTTTCTATGGCTACACCTTC
TRBJ2-4 | TRBV3-1/TRBV3-2 | . | . | CASSQDGGAWAKNIQYF | TGTGCCAGCAGCCAAGATGGAGGGGCTTGGGCCAAAAACATTCAGTACTTC
TRBJ2-1 | TRBV4-1 | TRBD1 | . | CASSREGTGYNEQFF | TGCGCCAGCAGCCGAGAAGGGACAGGGTACAATGAGCAGTTCTTC
TRBJ2-3 | TRBV30 | . | . | CAWSYDMGTQYF | TGTGCCTGGAGTTACGACATGGGTACGCAGTATTTT
TRBJ2-2 | TRBV5-1 | TRBD1 | once | CASSSLGQGPTGELFF | TGCGCCAGCAGCTCTTTAGGACAGGGGCCTACCGGGGAGCTGTTTTTT
TRBJ2-3 | TRBV24-1 | . | . | CATSDLDRFSDTQYF | TGTGCCACCAGTGATTTGGACAGGTTTTCAGATACGCAGTATTTT
TRBJ2-5 | TRBV9 | TRBD1 | . | CASSPDVGTAEETQYF | TGTGCCAGCAGCCCCGATGTAGGGACAGCCGAAGAGACCCAGTACTTC
TRBJ1-2 | TRBV6-5 | . | . | CASSYGGNGYTF | TGTGCCAGCAGTTACGGAGGGAACGGCTACACCTTC
TRBJ2-5 | TRBV12-5 | . | . | CASGLDTPASRLFNF | TGTGCTAGTGGTTTGGACACCCCGGCTAGCCGCCTGTTTAACTTC
TRBJ1-2 | TRBV5-1 | . | . | CASSPRRVGYGYTF | TGCGCCAGCAGCCCCCGTCGGGTTGGGTATGGCTACACCTTC
TRBJ1-1 | TRBV7-9 | . | . | CASSLESSEAFF | TGTGCCAGCAGCTTGGAGAGCTCTGAAGCTTTCTTT
TRBJ1-3 | TRBV30 | . | . | CAWSVHGAGNTIYF | TGTGCCTGGAGTGTACACGGGGCTGGAAACACCATATATTTT
TRBJ2-1 | TRBV24-1 | TRBD1 | . | CATSDPLTGENNEQFF | TGTGCCACCAGTGATCCGTTGACAGGGGAGAACAATGAGCAGTTCTTC